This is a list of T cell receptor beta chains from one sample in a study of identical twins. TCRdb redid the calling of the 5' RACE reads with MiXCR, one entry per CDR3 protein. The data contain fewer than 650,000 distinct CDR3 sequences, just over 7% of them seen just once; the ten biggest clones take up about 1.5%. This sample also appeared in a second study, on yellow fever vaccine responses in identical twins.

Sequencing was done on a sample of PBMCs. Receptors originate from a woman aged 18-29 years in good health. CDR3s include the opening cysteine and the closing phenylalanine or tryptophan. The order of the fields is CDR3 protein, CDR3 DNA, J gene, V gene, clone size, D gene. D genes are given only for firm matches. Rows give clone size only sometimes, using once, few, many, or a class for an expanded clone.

cdr3_aa: CARGQDRDSEKLFF
cdr3_nt: TGTGCCAGGGGCCAGGACAGGGACTCTGAAAAACTGTTTTTT
j_call: TRBJ1-4
v_call: TRBV28
clone_size: -
d_call: TRBD1

cdr3_aa: CASSEVGQRNSTDTQYF
cdr3_nt: TGTGCCAGCAGTGAGGTGGGACAGAGGAATAGCACAGATACGCAGTATTTT
j_call: TRBJ2-3
v_call: TRBV25-1
clone_size: few
d_call: TRBD1

cdr3_aa: CASSLGGTTGEQYF
cdr3_nt: TGCGCCAGCAGCTTGGGGGGGACGACTGGAGAGCAGTACTTC
j_call: TRBJ2-7
v_call: TRBV5-1
clone_size: -
d_call: -

cdr3_aa: CASSLYLPGGETQYF
cdr3_nt: TGTGCCAGCAGTCTCTACCTCCCTGGTGGGGAGACCCAGTACTTC
j_call: TRBJ2-5
v_call: TRBV12-3/TRBV12-4
clone_size: -
d_call: -

cdr3_aa: CATSRGDRGLSGYTF
cdr3_nt: TGTGCCACCAGCAGAGGGGACAGGGGGCTTAGTGGCTACACCTTC
j_call: TRBJ1-2
v_call: TRBV15
clone_size: -
d_call: TRBD1

cdr3_aa: CASSEMVIGQATQYF
cdr3_nt: TGTGCCAGCAGTGAGATGGTAATAGGCCAAGCGACCCAGTACTTC
j_call: TRBJ2-5
v_call: TRBV2
clone_size: many
d_call: -

cdr3_aa: CASREDWRGTQYF
cdr3_nt: TGTGCCAGCAGGGAGGACTGGAGGGGGACCCAGTACTTC
j_call: TRBJ2-5
v_call: TRBV12-3/TRBV12-4
clone_size: -
d_call: -

cdr3_aa: CATSRAGADNYGYTF
cdr3_nt: TGTGCCACCAGCAGAGCCGGGGCAGATAACTATGGCTACACCTTC
j_call: TRBJ1-2
v_call: TRBV15
clone_size: once
d_call: -

cdr3_aa: CASSQQTTDGTQYF
cdr3_nt: TGTGCCAGCAGCCAACAAACGACAGACGGGACCCAGTACTTC
j_call: TRBJ2-5
v_call: TRBV3-1
clone_size: -
d_call: -

cdr3_aa: CASSLGRNQETQYF
cdr3_nt: TGTGCCAGCAGCTTGGGGCGCAATCAAGAGACCCAGTACTTC
j_call: TRBJ2-5
v_call: TRBV5-6
clone_size: many
d_call: -

cdr3_aa: CASSPRDRGFFGANVLTF
cdr3_nt: TGTGCCAGCAGCCCACGGGACAGGGGTTTCTTTGGGGCCAACGTCCTGACTTTC
j_call: TRBJ2-6
v_call: TRBV2
clone_size: -
d_call: TRBD1

cdr3_aa: CASSQEAGGQYEQYF
cdr3_nt: TGTGCCAGCAGCCAAGAGGCTGGGGGCCAATACGAGCAGTACTTC
j_call: TRBJ2-7
v_call: TRBV3-1
clone_size: many
d_call: -

cdr3_aa: CAISEWGGEQFF
cdr3_nt: TGTGCCATCAGTGAGTGGGGTGGTGAGCAGTTCTTC
j_call: TRBJ2-1
v_call: TRBV10-3
clone_size: many
d_call: -

cdr3_aa: CASSQGFQRGGPKTQYF
cdr3_nt: TGTGCCAGCAGCCAAGGTTTTCAGCGGGGGGGCCCGAAGACCCAGTACTTC
j_call: TRBJ2-5
v_call: TRBV3-1
clone_size: few
d_call: TRBD2

cdr3_aa: CASGNLAGGPVEQFF
cdr3_nt: TGTGCCAGCGGCAACCTAGCGGGAGGGCCGGTTGAGCAGTTCTTC
j_call: TRBJ2-1
v_call: TRBV2
clone_size: -
d_call: TRBD2

cdr3_aa: CASSFIRSSNEQFF
cdr3_nt: TGTGCCAGCAGCTTTATCAGGTCGAGCAATGAGCAGTTCTTC
j_call: TRBJ2-1
v_call: TRBV5-5
clone_size: few
d_call: -

cdr3_aa: CASSQDLEGVGETQYF
cdr3_nt: TGTGCCAGCAGCCAAGATTTGGAGGGAGTGGGAGAGACCCAGTACTTC
j_call: TRBJ2-5
v_call: TRBV4-2
clone_size: -
d_call: -

cdr3_aa: CSASNPLPTGEVYGYTF
cdr3_nt: TGCAGTGCTAGTAATCCCCTACCGACAGGTGAAGTCTATGGCTACACCTTC
j_call: TRBJ1-2
v_call: TRBV20-1
clone_size: few
d_call: -

cdr3_aa: CASSFGLAGNRELFF
cdr3_nt: TGTGCCAGCAGCTTCGGACTAGCGGGGAACCGGGAGCTGTTTTTT
j_call: TRBJ2-2
v_call: TRBV7-3
clone_size: -
d_call: TRBD2

cdr3_aa: CASSPPTQTYEQYF
cdr3_nt: TGTGCCAGCTCACCACCGACGCAGACCTACGAGCAGTACTTC
j_call: TRBJ2-7
v_call: TRBV18
clone_size: -
d_call: -

cdr3_aa: CSATEIAKSDNEQFF
cdr3_nt: TGCAGTGCTACCGAAATAGCAAAATCGGACAATGAGCAGTTCTTC
j_call: TRBJ2-1
v_call: TRBV20-1
clone_size: many
d_call: -

cdr3_aa: CASSYWTLDSPLHF
cdr3_nt: TGTGCCAGCAGTTACTGGACATTGGATTCACCCCTCCACTTT
j_call: TRBJ1-6
v_call: TRBV6-5
clone_size: many
d_call: -

cdr3_aa: CATSDWQGAGNQPQHF
cdr3_nt: TGTGCCACCAGTGATTGGCAGGGGGCCGGCAATCAGCCCCAGCATTTT
j_call: TRBJ1-5
v_call: TRBV24-1
clone_size: -
d_call: TRBD1

cdr3_aa: CASRIGGAGNEQFF
cdr3_nt: TGCGCCAGCAGGATCGGGGGGGCCGGCAATGAGCAGTTCTTC
j_call: TRBJ2-1
v_call: TRBV10-2
clone_size: -
d_call: TRBD2

cdr3_aa: CASNPRRGLDTDTQYF
cdr3_nt: TGTGCCAGCAACCCAAGGAGAGGACTAGACACAGATACGCAGTATTTT
j_call: TRBJ2-3
v_call: TRBV6-1
clone_size: few
d_call: TRBD2

cdr3_aa: CSAKSEDGYTF
cdr3_nt: TGCAGTGCGAAGAGTGAGGATGGCTACACCTTC
j_call: TRBJ1-2
v_call: TRBV20-1
clone_size: many
d_call: -

cdr3_aa: CAIRASGSTDTQYF
cdr3_nt: TGTGCCATCAGAGCGAGTGGTAGCACAGATACGCAGTATTTT
j_call: TRBJ2-3
v_call: TRBV10-3
clone_size: -
d_call: -

cdr3_aa: CSVVAAGTWEQYF
cdr3_nt: TGCAGTGTAGTAGCGGCCGGGACATGGGAGCAGTACTTC
j_call: TRBJ2-7
v_call: TRBV20-1
clone_size: -
d_call: -

cdr3_aa: CASREGGGRNQPQHF
cdr3_nt: TGCGCCAGCCGGGAAGGGGGAGGTCGCAATCAGCCCCAGCATTTT
j_call: TRBJ1-5
v_call: TRBV10-1
clone_size: few
d_call: -

cdr3_aa: CASSLKPAGIRTDTQYF
cdr3_nt: TGTGCCAGCAGCTTAAAGCCGGCGGGAATCCGCACAGATACGCAGTATTTT
j_call: TRBJ2-3
v_call: TRBV7-3
clone_size: -
d_call: -

cdr3_aa: CASSYSLGGDTQYF
cdr3_nt: TGTGCCAGCAGTTACAGCCTAGGGGGGGATACGCAGTATTTT
j_call: TRBJ2-3
v_call: TRBV6-5
clone_size: -
d_call: -

cdr3_aa: CASSALTATNEKLFF
cdr3_nt: TGTGCCAGCAGCGCCTTGACGGCAACTAATGAAAAACTGTTTTTT
j_call: TRBJ1-4
v_call: TRBV28
clone_size: -
d_call: -

cdr3_aa: CASSIRDPKMSYGYTF
cdr3_nt: TGTGCCAGTAGTATCCGGGACCCAAAAATGAGCTATGGCTACACCTTC
j_call: TRBJ1-2
v_call: TRBV19
clone_size: few
d_call: -

cdr3_aa: CAISDWGEQFF
cdr3_nt: TGTGCCATCAGTGATTGGGGTGAGCAGTTCTTC
j_call: TRBJ2-1
v_call: TRBV10-3
clone_size: many
d_call: -

cdr3_aa: CASRLGTANTEAFF
cdr3_nt: TGTGCCAGCAGGTTAGGGACAGCGAACACTGAAGCTTTCTTT
j_call: TRBJ1-1
v_call: TRBV12-3/TRBV12-4
clone_size: many
d_call: TRBD1

cdr3_aa: CASSPISPGGEAFF
cdr3_nt: TGCGCCAGCAGCCCTATTTCACCCGGGGGTGAAGCTTTCTTT
j_call: TRBJ1-1
v_call: TRBV5-1
clone_size: -
d_call: -

cdr3_aa: CASIAGGTGELFF
cdr3_nt: TGTGCCAGCATAGCGGGTGGGACCGGGGAGCTGTTTTTT
j_call: TRBJ2-2
v_call: TRBV6-1
clone_size: few
d_call: TRBD2

cdr3_aa: CASSLEGGRTSDTQYF
cdr3_nt: TGCGCCAGCAGCTTGGAAGGCGGGAGGACCTCAGATACGCAGTATTTT
j_call: TRBJ2-3
v_call: TRBV5-1
clone_size: few
d_call: TRBD2

cdr3_aa: CASSLTALGAGQETQYF
cdr3_nt: TGTGCCAGCAGCTTAACGGCCCTAGGAGCAGGACAAGAGACCCAGTACTTC
j_call: TRBJ2-5
v_call: TRBV7-3
clone_size: few
d_call: -

cdr3_aa: CAISGGDPNEQFF
cdr3_nt: TGTGCCATCAGTGGGGGTGATCCCAATGAGCAGTTCTTC
j_call: TRBJ2-1
v_call: TRBV10-3
clone_size: -
d_call: -

cdr3_aa: CAISELPGQDYGYTF
cdr3_nt: TGTGCCATCAGTGAGCTCCCGGGACAGGACTATGGCTACACCTTC
j_call: TRBJ1-2
v_call: TRBV10-3
clone_size: many
d_call: TRBD1

cdr3_aa: CASSEWGPSSSYNEQFF
cdr3_nt: TGCGCCAGCAGTGAGTGGGGGCCCTCCAGCTCCTACAATGAGCAGTTCTTC
j_call: TRBJ2-1
v_call: TRBV10-2
clone_size: few
d_call: -

cdr3_aa: CASGSDRVRYGYTF
cdr3_nt: TGTGCTAGTGGTTCGGACAGGGTTCGCTATGGCTACACCTTC
j_call: TRBJ1-2
v_call: TRBV12-5
clone_size: few
d_call: TRBD1

cdr3_aa: CASSQPRGSSYNEQFF
cdr3_nt: TGCGCCAGCAGCCAACCGCGGGGTAGCTCCTACAATGAGCAGTTCTTC
j_call: TRBJ2-1
v_call: TRBV4-1
clone_size: few
d_call: -

cdr3_aa: CASSLYRRSNQPQHF
cdr3_nt: TGCGCCAGCAGCCTTTACAGGAGGAGCAATCAGCCCCAGCATTTT
j_call: TRBJ1-5
v_call: TRBV4-1
clone_size: few
d_call: -

cdr3_aa: CASSQMGLAGSSEQFF
cdr3_nt: TGCGCCAGCAGCCAGATGGGACTAGCGGGGTCTAGTGAGCAGTTCTTC
j_call: TRBJ2-1
v_call: TRBV4-1
clone_size: -
d_call: TRBD2

cdr3_aa: CASSYSGSAANLAKNIQYF
cdr3_nt: TGTGCCAGCAGTTACTCGGGGTCGGCAGCCAATCTAGCCAAAAACATTCAGTACTTC
j_call: TRBJ2-4
v_call: TRBV6-5
clone_size: few
d_call: -

cdr3_aa: CASSPKTNLRGTYEQYF
cdr3_nt: TGTGCCAGCAGTCCCAAAACGAACCTTAGGGGGACCTACGAGCAGTACTTC
j_call: TRBJ2-7
v_call: TRBV27
clone_size: few
d_call: -

cdr3_aa: CSVIAGGTTDTQYF
cdr3_nt: TGCAGCGTGATAGCGGGGGGGACCACAGATACGCAGTATTTT
j_call: TRBJ2-3
v_call: TRBV29-1
clone_size: -
d_call: TRBD2

cdr3_aa: CASSLEYSYNEQFF
cdr3_nt: TGCGCCAGCAGCTTGGAGTACTCCTACAATGAGCAGTTCTTC
j_call: TRBJ2-1
v_call: TRBV5-1
clone_size: many
d_call: -

cdr3_aa: CASSPRVGGALLSGRPSVSNEQFF
cdr3_nt: TGTGCCAGCAGCCCCCGGGTGGGGGGGGCCCTTCTTTCGGGGCGTCCAAGTGTTAGCAATGAGCAGTTCTTC
j_call: TRBJ2-1
v_call: TRBV3-1
clone_size: few
d_call: -

cdr3_aa: CSARAETGVGTQYF
cdr3_nt: TGCAGTGCTAGAGCGGAAACGGGGGTCGGGACCCAGTACTTC
j_call: TRBJ2-5
v_call: TRBV20-1
clone_size: many
d_call: -

cdr3_aa: CASGRGDTQYF
cdr3_nt: TGTGCCAGCGGACGGGGGGATACGCAGTATTTT
j_call: TRBJ2-3
v_call: TRBV7-9
clone_size: few
d_call: -

cdr3_aa: CATSDRATGELFF
cdr3_nt: TGTGCCACCTCCGACAGGGCTACCGGGGAGCTGTTTTTT
j_call: TRBJ2-2
v_call: TRBV24-1
clone_size: many
d_call: TRBD1